A selection of T cell receptor beta chains follows, all from one sample in a study of CD8 T cells in ankylosing spondylitis. TCRdb re-analysed the 5' RACE reads in MiXCR, keeping a single row per CDR3 protein. The profile shows tens of thousands of distinct CDR3 sequences, around 3.8% of them singletons. The sample was blood, either unsorted or a sorted T cell fraction (not recorded which). These receptors were collected from a female donor with ankylosing spondylitis or in good health (not recorded which). The CDR3 runs from the conserved cysteine through the conserved F or W. The D gene is left open where the match is weak. A row's size may be missing; if present it is once, few, many or a size class.

>many|TRBV9|TRBJ1-1|TRBD1
TGTGCCAGCAGCGGCGCAGGGGGCACTGAAGCTTTCTTT
CASSGAGGTEAFF
>many|TRBV9|TRBJ1-1|-
TGTGCCAGCAGCGTTACATCGGAAACTGAAGCTTTCTTT
CASSVTSETEAFF
>many|TRBV9|TRBJ2-5|-
TGTGCCAGCAGCGGAAGACAGGAAGAGACCCAGTACTTC
CASSGRQEETQYF
>many|TRBV9|TRBJ1-2|-
TGTGCCAGCAGCCCGCGGGCTTCGACCTGGGACTATGGCTACACCTTC
CASSPRASTWDYGYTF
>medium-sized|TRBV9|TRBJ2-3|-
TGTGCCAGCAGCACCTCCGGACAACTAGGAGATACGCAGTATTTT
CASSTSGQLGDTQYF
>many|TRBV9|TRBJ1-6|-
TGTGCCAGCAGCCCCAGGGTTGGTAATTCACCCCTCCACTTT
CASSPRVGNSPLHF
>-|TRBV9|TRBJ2-7|-
TGTGCCAGCAGCGTAGGGGCAGGGTTGAGGGAGCAGTACTTC
CASSVGAGLREQYF
>many|TRBV9|TRBJ1-4|-
TGTGCCAGCAGTCCCGACCCTGGGGAAAAACTGTTTTTT
CASSPDPGEKLFF
>many|TRBV9|TRBJ1-6|TRBD1
TGTGCCAGCAGCGCCACCGGGACAGGGGGAAATTCACCCCTCCACTTT
CASSATGTGGNSPLHF
>many|TRBV9|TRBJ2-3|TRBD2
TGTGCCAGCAGCGTAGCTCGCGGGGGGGGCCGGGTCACAGATACGCAGTATTTT
CASSVARGGGRVTDTQYF
>many|TRBV9|TRBJ1-6|TRBD1
TGTGCCAGCAGCGACCGGACAGGGGCTAGATCACCCCTCCACTTT
CASSDRTGARSPLHF
>many|TRBV9|TRBJ2-6|-
TGTGCCAGCAGCCCCCTCACGACTGTCGGGGCCAACGTCCTGACTTTC
CASSPLTTVGANVLTF
>medium-sized|TRBV9|TRBJ2-1|-
TGTGCCAGCAGCGAATTCGGGGAATACTACAATGAGCAGTTCTTC
CASSEFGEYYNEQFF
>many|TRBV9|TRBJ2-3|TRBD2
TGTGCCAGCAGCGATAGCGGGACGGTCACAGATACGCAGTATTTT
CASSDSGTVTDTQYF
>many|TRBV9|TRBJ1-1|-
TGTGCCAGCAGCGTAGACAGCGGGTATGTTTACACTGAAGCTTTCTTT
CASSVDSGYVYTEAFF
>many|TRBV9|TRBJ1-1|-
TGTGCCAGCAGCCCCCTTCAAATGAACACTGAAGCTTTCTTT
CASSPLQMNTEAFF
>many|TRBV9|TRBJ1-3|-
TGTGCCAGCAGCCCCCTCTCAGTGAACTCTGGAAACACCATATATTTT
CASSPLSVNSGNTIYF
>few|TRBV9|TRBJ2-3|-
TGTGCCAGCAGCGAGGGAGTTGGGGGGGCGATGGGATATGATACGCAGTATTTT
CASSEGVGGAMGYDTQYF
>many|TRBV9|TRBJ1-2|-
TGTGCCAGCAGCGTATTAGATTACAACTATGGCTACACCTTC
CASSVLDYNYGYTF
>many|TRBV9|TRBJ1-2|-
TGTGCCAGCAGCGTAGGGGTCTCGGGGGACTATGGCTACACCTTC
CASSVGVSGDYGYTF
>-|TRBV9|TRBJ2-1|-
TGTGCCAGCAGCGTAGTAGGTTCGGGGGTCCCGGGGGAGCAGTTCTTC
CASSVVGSGVPGEQFF
>many|TRBV9|TRBJ2-2|TRBD1
TGTGCCAGCAGCGTAGACGGGACAGCCTCCACCGGGGAGCTGTTTTTT
CASSVDGTASTGELFF
>many|TRBV9|TRBJ2-3|-
TGTGCCAGCAGCGTCGACATGACGAACACAGATACGCAGTATTTT
CASSVDMTNTDTQYF
>many|TRBV9|TRBJ2-2|TRBD1
TGTGCCAGTGTCGACAGGGGAAACGCCGGGGAGCTGTTTTTT
CASVDRGNAGELFF
>many|TRBV9|TRBJ2-5|TRBD2
TGTGCCAGCAGCAGCCAGACTAGCGGGGGGAAAGAGACCCAGTACTTC
CASSSQTSGGKETQYF
>many|TRBV9|TRBJ1-5|-
TGTGCCAGCAGCCCGGACGGTGATAGCAATCAGCCCCAGCATTTT
CASSPDGDSNQPQHF
>few|TRBV9|TRBJ2-3|-
TGTGCCAGCAGCGCGGCTACAGATACGCAGTATTTT
CASSAATDTQYF
>many|TRBV9|TRBJ2-5|TRBD1
TGTGCCAGCAGCGCCCCGGGACAGGGCCAGACCCAGTACTTC
CASSAPGQGQTQYF
>medium-sized|TRBV6-4|TRBJ1-6|-
TGTGCCAGCCCGAAATGTAATAATTCACCCCTCCACTTT
CASPKCNNSPLHF
>many|TRBV9|TRBJ2-5|TRBD2
TGTGCCAGCAGCAACAGCGGGGGTGCCCTGGAGACCCAGTACTTC
CASSNSGGALETQYF
>medium-sized|TRBV9|TRBJ2-1|-
TGTGCCAGCAGCGTGGGGGACTACAATGAGCAGTTCTTC
CASSVGDYNEQFF
>many|TRBV9|TRBJ1-1|TRBD1
TGTGCCAGCAGCGTAGAGGGGGGGACAGCCCCCCTTTTCTTT
CASSVEGGTAPLFF
>many|TRBV9|TRBJ1-6|-
TGTGCCAGCAGCGAGTTCTCCTATAATTCACCCCTCCACTTT
CASSEFSYNSPLHF